This TCR beta chain emerged from a study of T-cell memory formation after mild COVID-19. Study observations and caveats: Clones that shrank (day 15 to 85) were balanced CD4/CD8, whereas later expanders leaned CD4+. CD4+ clones that contracted lay mainly in CM and EM; CD8+ ones lay in EMRA.

The authors produced TCR alpha and TCR beta cDNA libraries with sample barcodes and UMIs by 5'RACE using constant-segment primers. TCRdb reanalysed the 5' RACE reads using MiXCR and keeps one entry per CDR3 protein. The sample yields hundreds of thousands of distinct CDR3 sequences, more than 15% seen once. Trimming cost V 2 bases and J 3 bases, with 9 bases left between them. The germline V gene has CDR1 SGHVS and CDR2 FQNEAQ. The CDR3 contains 14 residues. This clonotype was counted ten times or more. Its antigen is still unknown. This chain connects TRBV7-8 to TRBJ2-3; D is unclear. The sequence was collected from an adult woman who had mild COVID-19 (a few samples of this study predate the infection). Cell type and time point are not known. The specimen sequenced was PBMCs or a T cell subset sorted from them (not recorded which). The CDR3 DNA reads as TGTGCCAGCAGCTTAAATGTAGGGACAGATACGCAGTATTTT. Encoded protein: CASSLNVGTDTQYF.